The 21 T cell receptor beta chains presented below share a single source sample, sequenced in a study of sequential checkpoint blockade in melanoma. As to treatment: randomized to nivolumab then ipilimumab (arm A) or the reverse (arm B). Libraries were prepared by immunoSEQ multiplex PCR; TCRdb keeps only in-frame clonotypes and omits some of them. Here the sample spans about 35,000 clones, 80% to 90% being singletons. The starting material was CD8+ T cells sorted from blood (inferred from file names), obtained from a patient given nivolumab and ipilimumab in sequence. Receptors were obtained from a human donor with melanoma.

The chain combines TRBV27 with TRBJ2-5; 11 bases map to TRBD1. TRBJ2-7 explains the end of the DNA better; the J call may be wrong. The CDR3 is 16 amino acids. CDR1 MNHEY and CDR2 SMNVEV come from the germline V gene (reference sequence). The DNA of the CDR3 is TGTGCCAGCAGTCTAAAAGGGACAGGGGGTTCCTACGAGCAGTACTTC. This gives the protein CASSLKGTGGSYEQYF.

The CDR3 region is CASSTFREGQDFFANEKLFF. CDR3 nucleotide sequence: TGTGCCAGCAGCACCTTTCGTGAGGGACAGGACTTTTTTGCTAATGAAAAACTGTTTTTT. The J gene is TRBJ1-4, the V gene TRBV9; 8 bases match TRBD1. The V gene's germline CDR1 is SGDLS and CDR2 YYNGEE. The CDR3 contains 20 residues. V shed 4 bases and J 3 bases; nucleotides not matched to a gene: 20.

This clone was detected only a few times. The same CDR3 can be traced to other DNA sequences in this sample. The chain recombines TRBV9 with TRBJ2-2, with D perhaps matching TRBD1 (5 bases). This CDR3 has 14 residues. Trimming shortened V by 0 bases and J by 2 bases, and 5 bases separated the two germline ends. Germline assignment: CDR1 SGDLS and CDR2 YYNGEE. This CDR3 reads CASSVGGNTGELFF. The CDR3 DNA reads TGTGCCAGCAGCGTAGGGGGCAACACCGGGGAGCTGTTTTTT. The variable domain in full, with the rest retrieved from reference TRBV9 and TRBJ2-2, is DSGVTQTPKHLITATGQRVTLRCSPRSGDLSVYWYQQSLDQGLQFLIQYYNGEERAKGNILERFSAQQFPDLHSELNLSSLELGDSALYFCASSVGGNTGELFFGEGSRLTVL.

V is TRBV30 and J is TRBJ1-1; D unclear. Looked up from germline, CDR1 is GTSNPN and CDR2 is SVGIG (reference sequence). The V end was cut by 1 base, the J end by 1 base, with 10 bases between. This CDR3 has 14 amino acids. The CDR3 DNA sequence: TGTGCCTGGAGTGAATTGGAGAGGAACACTGAAGCTTTCTTT. It encodes CAWSELERNTEAFF.

In the case of this clone: An end of the junction does not agree with germline; a read error may underlie this. The same CDR3 arises from other DNA sequences in this sample as well. The chain links TRBV27 to TRBJ2-7, with D perhaps TRBD1 (6 bases). Germline V gene lookup returns CDR1 MNHEY and CDR2 SMNVEV (reference sequence). This CDR3 spans 15 amino acids. The CDR3 coding sequence is TGCGCCAGCAGTTTAGGGGCAGGGGAGCTCTACGAGCAGTACTTC. Translation: CASSLGAGELYEQYF.

This sequence joins TRBV6-5 and TRBJ1-1, with D uncertain. Deletions cut 0 bases from V and 7 bases from J, with 9 bases between. This CDR3 has 13 amino acids. Looked up from germline, CDR1 is MNHEY and CDR2 is SVGAGI. CDR3 nucleotide sequence: TGTGCCAGCAGTTACTCGAACCCACTTGAAGCTTTCTTT. It is translated as CASSYSNPLEAFF.

The V and J genes are TRBV7-2 and TRBJ2-1; TRBD1 aligns across 8 bases. The ends lost 5 bases at V and 0 bases at J; junction bases unmatched: 3. The CDR3 has 15 amino acids. CDR1 and CDR2 from the germline V gene are SGHTA and FQGNSA. The CDR3: CASSHDRGSYNEQFF. The CDR3 DNA is TGTGCCAGCAGCCACGACAGGGGCTCCTACAATGAGCAGTTCTTC.

The chain has TRBV5-1 and TRBJ2-1; a weak D match, TRBD2 (5 bases). The CDR3 covers 13 residues. The V and J ends lost 0 bases and 4 bases respectively, with 5 bases between them. CDR1 and CDR2 (germline): SGHRS, YFSETQ. CDR3 in DNA: TGCGCCAGCAGCTTGGGAGGGTACAATGAGCAGTTCTTC. It specifies CASSLGGYNEQFF.

This sequence joins TRBV28 and TRBJ2-1; D unclear. The V end was cut by 1 base, the J end by 4 bases, with 11 bases between. This CDR3 comprises 15 residues. Germline V gives CDR1 MDHEN, CDR2 SYDVKM. This chain's CDR3 is CASSLLDSFYNEQFF. The CDR3 coding sequence is TGTGCCAGCAGTTTATTAGACTCATTTTACAATGAGCAGTTCTTC.

The chain carries TRBV5-4 and TRBJ2-7, with TRBD2 matching over 9 bases. Germline V gene sequence: CDR1 SGHNT, CDR2 YYREEE (reference sequence). Trimming took 0 bases from V and 2 from J; bases not matched to a gene: 6. The CDR3 sequence is 16 residues long. DNA for the CDR3: TGTGCCAGCAGCTTGGAGCTAGCGGGAACACCCTACGAGCAGTACTTC. This translates into CASSLELAGTPYEQYF.

The V call is TRBV6-1, the J call TRBJ2-3, with 8 bases that match TRBD2. The CDR3 consists of 16 residues. Per germline, CDR1 MNHNS and CDR2 SASEGT. The J segment lost 4 bases and the V segment lost 1 base, leaving 7 bases of the junction unmatched. The CDR3 loop is CASSEESGSGADTQYF. CDR3 in DNA: TGTGCCAGCAGTGAAGAGAGCGGGAGCGGCGCAGATACGCAGTATTTT.

For this clone: Other DNA sequences of this sample code for an identical CDR3. V is TRBV18 and J is TRBJ1-6; tentatively, D is TRBD1 (6 bases). Trimming shortened V by 0 bases and J by 6 bases, and 15 bases separated the two germline ends. The CDR3 runs to 17 residues. Looked up from germline, CDR1 is KGHSH and CDR2 is LQKENI. The CDR3 DNA is TGTGCCAGCTCACCACCGATACAGGGAGCCGGTAATTCACCCCTCCACTTT. Translating gives CASSPPIQGAGNSPLHF.

The chain recombines TRBV19 with TRBJ2-7; a weak D match, TRBD2 (5 bases). Germline-derived CDR1 and CDR2 are LNHDA and SQIVND (reference sequence). Trimming left V 3 bases short and J 0 bases short, with 9 bases between. The CDR3 is 14 residues long. The CDR3 loop reads CASSILGNSYEQYF. The DNA for the CDR3 is TGTGCCAGTAGTATTCTCGGGAACTCCTACGAGCAGTACTTC.

This chain joins TRBV7-2 and TRBJ2-2; D is uncertain. This CDR3 is 15 amino acids long. Germline V gives CDR1 SGHTA, CDR2 FQGNSA. Trimming left V 3 bases short and J 1 base short, with 9 bases between. This CDR3 reads CASSFIYLNTGELFF. CDR3 sequence (DNA): TGTGCCAGCAGCTTCATCTACTTGAACACCGGGGAGCTGTTTTTT.

The table lists this clone with a few counts. The chain links TRBV7-8 to TRBJ2-1; D remains unclear. With 1 base removed from V and 7 bases from J, the gap between germline ends came to 5 bases. The CDR3 spans 12 residues. The germline V gene encodes CDR1 SGHVS and CDR2 FQNEAQ. The chain's CDR3 is CASSLVRNEQFF. Written as DNA, the CDR3 is TGTGCCAGCAGCTTAGTCCGGAATGAGCAGTTCTTC.

The V gene is TRBV27, the J gene TRBJ1-1, with D tentatively TRBD1 (5 bases). Germline V CDR1 and CDR2: MNHEY, SMNVEV (reference sequence). Between the trimmed V and J ends, which lost 5 bases and 1 base, there was a span of 8 bases. The CDR3 totals 13 residues. The CDR3 nucleotides read TGTGCCAGCAGTCTTACAGGGAACACTGAAGCTTTCTTT. It is translated as CASSLTGNTEAFF.

The J gene is TRBJ1-1, the V gene TRBV7-9; a weak D match, TRBD1 (6 bases). The V gene lost 0 bases and the J gene lost 3 bases, with 11 bases spanning the gap. Germline V gene data show CDR1 as SEHNR and CDR2 as FQNEAQ (reference sequence). The CDR3 has 15 residues. The CDR3 DNA reads TGTGCCAGCAGCTTAGCTCAGGGGAGCCACACTGAAGCTTTCTTT. It is translated as CASSLAQGSHTEAFF.

The chain links TRBV27 to TRBJ2-5; 8 bases agree with TRBD2. The DNA end favors TRBJ2-7, so the J call may be wrong. Germline CDR1 reads MNHEY; CDR2 reads SMNVEV (reference sequence). The CDR3 is made up of 14 amino acids. The CDR3 reads CASSPRGAHYEQYF. The CDR3 DNA sequence: TGTGCCAGCAGTCCGCGGGGGGCCCACTACGAGCAGTACTTC.

The chain is built from TRBV16 and TRBJ1-5; tentative D call: TRBD1 (6 bases). V was shortened by 1 base and J by 0 bases, with 10 bases between the two germline ends. Germline values: CDR1 KGHSY, CDR2 FQNENV. CDR3 size: 16 residues. CDR3 region: CASSQWTANSNQPQHF. The CDR3, as DNA: TGTGCCAGCAGCCAATGGACAGCAAATAGCAATCAGCCCCAGCATTTT.

In DNA, the CDR3 is TGTGCCACCAGCCCGCGACAGGGGATGAGAGAGACCCAGTACTTC. It translates to CATSPRQGMRETQYF. The gene calls are TRBV15 and TRBJ2-5; 8 bases match TRBD1. Germline values: CDR1 LNHNV, CDR2 YYDKDF (reference sequence). The CDR3 totals 15 residues. After removal of 5 bases from V and 4 bases from J, the junction contained 9 bases not matched to a gene.

The rearrangement links TRBV5-1 to TRBJ2-1, with 8 bases identical to TRBD2. The CDR3 has 15 amino acids. Per germline, CDR1 SGHRS and CDR2 YFSETQ. Trimming cost V 0 bases and J 6 bases; bases outside gene matches: 5. CDR3 DNA sequence: TGCGCCAGCAGCTTGGCCGACGGGGGGGCCAATGAGCAGTTCTTC. It yields the protein CASSLADGGANEQFF. The full variable domain, in which reference TRBV5-1 and TRBJ2-1 provide the parts outside the CDR3, is KAGVTQTPRYLIKTRGQQVTLSCSPISGHRSVSWYQQTPGQGLQFLFEYFSETQRNKGNFPGRFSGRQFSNSRSEMNVSTLELGDSALYLCASSLADGGANEQFFGPGTRLTVL.